Listed below are T cell receptor beta chains from one sample, sequenced in a study of spatial heterogeneity in lung cancer. TCRdb ran MiXCR on the 5' RACE reads and lists one entry per CDR3 protein. The table includes a few thousand distinct CDR3 sequences, about a sixth detected once. Sequenced material: normal lung tissue next to the tumor, taken at surgery. The receptor set was obtained from a male donor with early-stage non-small cell lung cancer. Both conserved end residues are part of each CDR3. The D gene is left open where the match is weak. Expanded clones get a size class; other rows say once, few or many, or leave the size out.

>TRBD2|TRBV28|medium-sized|TRBJ2-7
TGTGCCAGCAGTTCCGGACTAGCGCCCCCCTACGAGCAGTACTTC
CASSSGLAPPYEQYF
>.|TRBV29-1|medium-sized|TRBJ2-5
TGCAGCGTGGCCTGGTCTCGGACAGAGACCCAGTACTTC
CSVAWSRTETQYF
>TRBD2|TRBV10-3|medium-sized|TRBJ2-2
TGTGCCATCAGTGAGTCGGTAGCGGGGCCCACCGGGGAGCTGTTTTTT
CAISESVAGPTGELFF
>TRBD2|TRBV5-1|medium-sized|TRBJ2-2
TGCGCCAGCAGCCGACTAGCGGGGGAAAACACCGGGGAGCTGTTTTTT
CASSRLAGENTGELFF
>.|TRBV28|medium-sized|TRBJ2-2
TGTGCCAGCAGTTTATTTGACAGGAAGAGGTTCGCGAACACCGGGGAGCTGTTTTTT
CASSLFDRKRFANTGELFF
>.|TRBV5-1|.|TRBJ2-4
TGCGCCAGCAGCCAGGGCCTAGCCAAAAACATTCAGTACTTC
CASSQGLAKNIQYF
>.|TRBV20-1|medium-sized|TRBJ2-7
TGCAGTGCTAGCGGGAGCTGGTCCTACGAGCAGTACTTC
CSASGSWSYEQYF
>.|TRBV20-1|medium-sized|TRBJ1-1
TGCAGCACTACGGGGGCAGGCACTGAAGCTTTCTTT
CSTTGAGTEAFF
>TRBD2|TRBV4-2|medium-sized|TRBJ2-1
TGTGCCAGCAGCCAAGATCAGGGGAACGGGGGGGTCGATGAGCAGTTCTTC
CASSQDQGNGGVDEQFF
>.|TRBV6-1|medium-sized|TRBJ2-1
TGTGCCAGCAGTGAGACCGATTACAATGAGCAGTTCTTC
CASSETDYNEQFF
>.|TRBV29-1|medium-sized|TRBJ2-2
TGCAGCGCGGGGAACACCGGGGAGCTGTTTTTT
CSAGNTGELFF
>.|TRBV29-1|medium-sized|TRBJ2-1
TGCAGCGTTGCGCGTGGGAGTAGTGAGCAGTTCTTC
CSVARGSSEQFF
>TRBD2|TRBV5-5|many|TRBJ2-2
TGTGCCAGCAGCTTGACGGCGGGGGTGACCGGGGAGCTGTTTTTT
CASSLTAGVTGELFF
>TRBD2|TRBV5-1|medium-sized|TRBJ2-3
TGCGCCAGCAGCCCCGCTAGCGGGAGGACAGATACGCAGTATTTT
CASSPASGRTDTQYF